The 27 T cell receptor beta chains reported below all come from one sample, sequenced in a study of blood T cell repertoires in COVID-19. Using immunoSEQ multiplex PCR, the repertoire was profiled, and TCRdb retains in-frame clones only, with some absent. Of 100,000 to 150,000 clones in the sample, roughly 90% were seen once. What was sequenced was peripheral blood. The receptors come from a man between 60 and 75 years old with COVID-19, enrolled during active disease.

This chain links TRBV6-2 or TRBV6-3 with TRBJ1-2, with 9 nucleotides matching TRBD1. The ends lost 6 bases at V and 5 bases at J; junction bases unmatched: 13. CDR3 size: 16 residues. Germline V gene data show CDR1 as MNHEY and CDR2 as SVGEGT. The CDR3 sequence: CASSNAATGTGYGYTF. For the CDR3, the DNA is TGTGCCAGCAGCAACGCGGCGACCGGGACAGGGTATGGCTACACCTTC.

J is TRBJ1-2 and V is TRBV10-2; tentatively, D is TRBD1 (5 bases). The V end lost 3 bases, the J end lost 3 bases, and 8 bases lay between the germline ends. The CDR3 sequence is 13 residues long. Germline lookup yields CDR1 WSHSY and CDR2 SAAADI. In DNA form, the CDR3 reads TGCGCCAGCAGTGACTCCAGGGACTATGGCTACACCTTC. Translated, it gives CASSDSRDYGYTF.

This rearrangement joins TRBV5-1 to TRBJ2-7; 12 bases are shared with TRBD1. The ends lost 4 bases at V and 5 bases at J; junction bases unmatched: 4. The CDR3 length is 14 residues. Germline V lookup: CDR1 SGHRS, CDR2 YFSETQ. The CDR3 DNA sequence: TGCGCCAGCAGCCTCCGGGACAGGGGGCACGAGCAGTACTTC. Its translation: CASSLRDRGHEQYF.

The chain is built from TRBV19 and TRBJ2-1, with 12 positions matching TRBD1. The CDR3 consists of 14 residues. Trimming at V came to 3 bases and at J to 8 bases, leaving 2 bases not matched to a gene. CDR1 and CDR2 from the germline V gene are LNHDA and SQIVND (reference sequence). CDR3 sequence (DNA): TGTGCCAGTAGTATCCGGGACAGGGGGCATGAGCAGTTCTTC. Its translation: CASSIRDRGHEQFF.

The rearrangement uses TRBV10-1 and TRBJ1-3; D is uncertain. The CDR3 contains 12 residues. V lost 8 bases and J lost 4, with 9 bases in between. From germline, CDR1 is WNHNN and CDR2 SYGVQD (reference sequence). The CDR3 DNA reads TGCGCCAGCTCCGCGGGAGGAAACACCATATATTTT. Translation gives CASSAGGNTIYF.

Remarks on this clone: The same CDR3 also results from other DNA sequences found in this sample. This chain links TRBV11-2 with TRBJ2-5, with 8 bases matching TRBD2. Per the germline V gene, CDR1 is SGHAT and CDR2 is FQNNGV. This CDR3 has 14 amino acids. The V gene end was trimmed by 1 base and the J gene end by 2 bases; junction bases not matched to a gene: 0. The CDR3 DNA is TGTGCCAGCAGCTTAGCGGGAGGGCAAGAGACCCAGTACTTC. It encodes CASSLAGGQETQYF.

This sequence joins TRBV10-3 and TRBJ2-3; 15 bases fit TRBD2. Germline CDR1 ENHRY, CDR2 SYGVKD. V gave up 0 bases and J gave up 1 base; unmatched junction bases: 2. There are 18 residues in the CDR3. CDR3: CAISESGLAGGGTDTQYF. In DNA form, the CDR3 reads TGTGCCATCAGTGAGTCGGGACTAGCGGGGGGAGGCACAGATACGCAGTATTTT.

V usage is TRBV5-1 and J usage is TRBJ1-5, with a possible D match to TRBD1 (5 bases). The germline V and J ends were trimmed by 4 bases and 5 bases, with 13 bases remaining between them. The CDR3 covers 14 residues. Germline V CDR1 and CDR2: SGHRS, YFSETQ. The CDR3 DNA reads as TGCGCCAGCAGCCTGGTCGGGGGAGATCAGCCCCAGCATTTT. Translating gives CASSLVGGDQPQHF. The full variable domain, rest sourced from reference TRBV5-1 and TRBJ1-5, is KAGVTQTPRYLIKTRGQQVTLSCSPISGHRSVSWYQQTPGQGLQFLFEYFSETQRNKGNFPGRFSGRQFSNSRSEMNVSTLELGDSALYLCASSLVGGDQPQHFGDGTRLSIL.

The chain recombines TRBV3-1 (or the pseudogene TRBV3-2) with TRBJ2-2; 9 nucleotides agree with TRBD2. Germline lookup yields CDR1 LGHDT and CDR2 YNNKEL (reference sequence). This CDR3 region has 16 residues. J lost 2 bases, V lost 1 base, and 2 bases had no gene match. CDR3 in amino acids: CASSQVTSGNTGELFF. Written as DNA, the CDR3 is TGTGCCAGCAGCCAAGTGACTAGCGGCAACACCGGGGAGCTGTTTTTT.

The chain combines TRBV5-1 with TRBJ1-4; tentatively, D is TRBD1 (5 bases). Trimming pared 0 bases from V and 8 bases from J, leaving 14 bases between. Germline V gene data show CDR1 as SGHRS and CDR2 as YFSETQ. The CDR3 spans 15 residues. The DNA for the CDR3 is TGCGCCAGCAGCTTGGCCGATCCCCGGGGGGAAAAACTGTTTTTT. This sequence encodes CASSLADPRGEKLFF.

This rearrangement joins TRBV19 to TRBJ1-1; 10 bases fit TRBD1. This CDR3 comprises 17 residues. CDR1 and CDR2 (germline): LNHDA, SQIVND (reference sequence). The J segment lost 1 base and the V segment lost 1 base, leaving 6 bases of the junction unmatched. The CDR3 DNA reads TGTGCCAGTAGTATAGGACAGGGGGCTTCGACGAACACTGAAGCTTTCTTT. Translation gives CASSIGQGASTNTEAFF. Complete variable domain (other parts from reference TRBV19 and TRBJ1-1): DGGITQSPKYLFRKEGQNVTLSCEQNLNHDAMYWYRQDPGQGLRLIYYSQIVNDFQKGDIAEGYSVSREKKESFPLTVTSAQKNPTAFYLCASSIGQGASTNTEAFFGQGTRLTVV.

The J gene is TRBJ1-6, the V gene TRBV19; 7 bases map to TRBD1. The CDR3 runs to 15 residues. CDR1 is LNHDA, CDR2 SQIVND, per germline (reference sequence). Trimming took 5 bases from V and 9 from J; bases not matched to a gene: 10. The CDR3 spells CASSGRRGQRSPLHF. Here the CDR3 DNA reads TGTGCCAGTAGTGGGAGGAGGGGGCAACGTTCACCCCTCCACTTT.

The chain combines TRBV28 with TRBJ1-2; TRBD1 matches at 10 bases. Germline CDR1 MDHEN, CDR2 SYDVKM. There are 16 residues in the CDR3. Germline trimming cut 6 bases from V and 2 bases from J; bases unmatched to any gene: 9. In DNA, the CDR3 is TGTGCCAGCAGATCCTCGGGACAGGGGTCCAACTATGGCTACACCTTC. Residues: CASRSSGQGSNYGYTF.

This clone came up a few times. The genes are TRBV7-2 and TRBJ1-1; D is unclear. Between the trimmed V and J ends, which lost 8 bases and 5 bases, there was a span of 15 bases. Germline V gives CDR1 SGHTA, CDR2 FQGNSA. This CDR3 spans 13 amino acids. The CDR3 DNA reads TGTGCCAGCGGCAGCCTAGCGGGGACTGAAGCTTTCTTT. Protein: CASGSLAGTEAFF.

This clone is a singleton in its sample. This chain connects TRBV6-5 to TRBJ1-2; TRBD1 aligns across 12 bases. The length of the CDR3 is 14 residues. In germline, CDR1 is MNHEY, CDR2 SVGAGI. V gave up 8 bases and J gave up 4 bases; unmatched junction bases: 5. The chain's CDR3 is CASGTGGASYGYTF. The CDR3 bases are TGTGCCAGCGGGACAGGGGGCGCGTCCTATGGCTACACCTTC.

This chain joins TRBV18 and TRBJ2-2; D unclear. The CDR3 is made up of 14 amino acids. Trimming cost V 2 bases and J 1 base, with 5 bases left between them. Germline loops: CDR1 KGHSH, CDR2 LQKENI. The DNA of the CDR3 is TGTGCCAGCTCACCAAGACAGAACACCGGGGAGCTGTTTTTT. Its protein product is CASSPRQNTGELFF.

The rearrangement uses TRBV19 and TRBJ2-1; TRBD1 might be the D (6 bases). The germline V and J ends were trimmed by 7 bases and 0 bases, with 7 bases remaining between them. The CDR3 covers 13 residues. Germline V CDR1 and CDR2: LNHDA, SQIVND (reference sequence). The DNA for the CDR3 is TGTGCCAGTACAGGGGACTCCTACAATGAGCAGTTCTTC. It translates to CASTGDSYNEQFF.

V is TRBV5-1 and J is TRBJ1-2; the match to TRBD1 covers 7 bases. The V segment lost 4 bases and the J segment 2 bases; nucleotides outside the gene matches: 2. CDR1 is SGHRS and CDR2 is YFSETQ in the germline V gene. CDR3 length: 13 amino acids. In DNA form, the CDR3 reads TGCGCCAGCAGCGTACAGGGGAACTATGGCTACACCTTC. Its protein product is CASSVQGNYGYTF.

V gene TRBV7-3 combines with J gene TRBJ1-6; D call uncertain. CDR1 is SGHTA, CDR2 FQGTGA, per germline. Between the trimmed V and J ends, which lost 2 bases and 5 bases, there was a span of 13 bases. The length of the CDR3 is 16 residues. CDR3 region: CASSLYAGVDNSPLHF. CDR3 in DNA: TGTGCCAGCAGCTTATATGCCGGGGTAGATAATTCACCCCTCCACTTT. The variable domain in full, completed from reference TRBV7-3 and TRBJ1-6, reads GAGVSQTPSNKVTEKGKYVELRCDPISGHTALYWYRQSLGQGPEFLIYFQGTGAADDSGLPNDRFFAVRPEGSVSTLKIQRTERGDSAVYLCASSLYAGVDNSPLHFGNGTRLTVT.

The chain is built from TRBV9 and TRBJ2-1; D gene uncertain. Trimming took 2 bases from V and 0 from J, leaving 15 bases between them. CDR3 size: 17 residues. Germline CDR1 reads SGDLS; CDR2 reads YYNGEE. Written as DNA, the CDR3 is TGTGCCAGCAGCGTTGCCCCACCAAGGAGCTCCTACAATGAGCAGTTCTTC. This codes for CASSVAPPRSSYNEQFF.

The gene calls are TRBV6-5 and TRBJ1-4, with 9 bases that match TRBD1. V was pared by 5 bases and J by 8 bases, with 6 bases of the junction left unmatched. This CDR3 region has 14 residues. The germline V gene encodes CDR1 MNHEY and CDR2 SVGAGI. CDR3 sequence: CASSQQGTGEKLFF. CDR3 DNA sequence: TGTGCCAGCAGTCAACAGGGGACAGGGGAAAAACTGTTTTTT.

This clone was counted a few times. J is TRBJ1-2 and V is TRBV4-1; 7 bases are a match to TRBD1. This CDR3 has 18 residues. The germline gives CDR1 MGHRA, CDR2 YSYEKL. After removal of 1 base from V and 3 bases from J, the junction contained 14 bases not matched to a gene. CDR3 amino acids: CASSQANGQARYYYGYTF. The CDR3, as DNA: TGCGCCAGCAGCCAAGCGAACGGACAGGCACGGTATTACTATGGCTACACCTTC.

The CDR3 coding sequence is TGTGCCAGCAGCTTAGAGTCGGGGGGTAGAGGCTACACCTTC. This codes for CASSLESGGRGYTF. This chain uses TRBV7-8 with TRBJ1-2; D is perhaps TRBD1 (5 bases). The CDR3 runs 14 residues. Trimming shortened V by 1 base and J by 8 bases, and 14 bases separated the two germline ends. Germline assignment: CDR1 SGHVS and CDR2 FQNEAQ.

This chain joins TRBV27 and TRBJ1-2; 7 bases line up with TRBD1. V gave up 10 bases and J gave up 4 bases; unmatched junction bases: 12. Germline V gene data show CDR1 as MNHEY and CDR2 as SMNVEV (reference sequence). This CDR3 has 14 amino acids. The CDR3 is CATGPPGQFYGYTF. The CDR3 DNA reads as TGTGCCACCGGACCCCCGGGACAGTTCTATGGCTACACCTTC.

The CDR3 loop is CASSLARGTSTDTQYF. The CDR3 bases are TGTGCCAGCAGCTTGGCCCGCGGGACCAGCACAGATACGCAGTATTTT. The genes are TRBV5-5 and TRBJ2-3, with D maybe TRBD2 (6 bases). Germline V gene sequence: CDR1 SGHKS, CDR2 YYEKEE (reference sequence). V was pared by 0 bases and J by 0 bases, with 11 bases between. This CDR3 contains 16 residues.

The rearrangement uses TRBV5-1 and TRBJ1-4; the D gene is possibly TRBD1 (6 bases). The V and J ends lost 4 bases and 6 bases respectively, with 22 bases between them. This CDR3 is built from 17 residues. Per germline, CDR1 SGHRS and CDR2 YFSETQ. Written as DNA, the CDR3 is TGCGCCAGCAGCCTGGACGGGTTGCAGGGGCTCGATGAAAAACTGTTTTTT. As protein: CASSLDGLQGLDEKLFF.

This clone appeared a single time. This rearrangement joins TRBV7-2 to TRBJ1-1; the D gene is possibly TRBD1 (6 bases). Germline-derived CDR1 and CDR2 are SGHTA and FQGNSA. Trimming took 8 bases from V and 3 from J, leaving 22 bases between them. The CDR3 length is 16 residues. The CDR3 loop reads CASGIGGGRGYTEAFF. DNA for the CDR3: TGTGCCAGCGGAATCGGCGGGGGCAGAGGTTACACTGAAGCTTTCTTT.